Listed below are T cell receptor beta chains from one sample, sequenced in a study of T cells in Graves' hyperthyroidism and ophthalmopathy. Each CDR3 protein gets one entry after TCRdb re-called the multiplex PCR reads with MiXCR. The sample lists roughly 700,000 distinct CDR3 sequences; around 15% were seen once. The sequenced material came from blood. The receptors here all came from a woman younger than 30 with Graves' hyperthyroidism. The conserved cysteine and the conserved F or W are not part of the CDR3 here. The order of the fields is V gene, J gene, CDR3 protein.

V gene: TRBV20-1; J gene: TRBJ2-7; CDR3 protein: SARGLGLPSPYEQY
V gene: TRBV18; J gene: TRBJ1-1; CDR3 protein: ASRFSDHGNTEAF
V gene: TRBV5-5; J gene: TRBJ1-4; CDR3 protein: ASSLGPDEKLF
V gene: TRBV20-1; J gene: TRBJ2-7; CDR3 protein: SAPLLGGRREQY
V gene: TRBV7-9; J gene: TRBJ1-4; CDR3 protein: ASSLDRFEKLF
V gene: TRBV12-3/TRBV12-4; J gene: TRBJ1-5; CDR3 protein: ASSQSAGQPQH
V gene: TRBV7-2; J gene: TRBJ1-3; CDR3 protein: ASRLVGQNVRSGNTIY
V gene: TRBV27; J gene: TRBJ1-1; CDR3 protein: ASSLSVGGHTEAF
V gene: TRBV28; J gene: TRBJ2-5; CDR3 protein: ASRRDGVAETQY
V gene: TRBV30; J gene: TRBJ1-1; CDR3 protein: AWSVGTASSLNTEAF
V gene: TRBV3-1; J gene: TRBJ2-7; CDR3 protein: ASSHVLEVTTSGRPGYEQY
V gene: TRBV19; J gene: TRBJ2-1; CDR3 protein: ASSPPPGNEQF
V gene: TRBV20-1; J gene: TRBJ2-1; CDR3 protein: SARDLAGAYNEQF
V gene: TRBV20-1; J gene: TRBJ2-6; CDR3 protein: SAKRSGSGANVPT
V gene: TRBV29-1; J gene: TRBJ2-1; CDR3 protein: SVEDLISVQGYYNEQF
V gene: TRBV18; J gene: TRBJ1-2; CDR3 protein: ASSLRKGANYGYT
V gene: TRBV7-9; J gene: TRBJ1-4; CDR3 protein: ASSLGGQGPEKLF
V gene: TRBV29-1; J gene: TRBJ1-1; CDR3 protein: SIRENTEAF
V gene: TRBV20-1; J gene: TRBJ2-4; CDR3 protein: SAGDLLAGGPAKNIQY
V gene: TRBV7-9; J gene: TRBJ1-5; CDR3 protein: ASSRWDRGGNQPQH
V gene: TRBV2; J gene: TRBJ1-1; CDR3 protein: ASRSPLLQWEAF
V gene: TRBV12-3/TRBV12-4; J gene: TRBJ2-5; CDR3 protein: ASTSDRGRETQY
V gene: TRBV19; J gene: TRBJ2-2; CDR3 protein: ASAGEITGELF
V gene: TRBV28; J gene: TRBJ1-5; CDR3 protein: ASSFSWEGSTSNQPQH
V gene: TRBV10-3; J gene: TRBJ1-1; CDR3 protein: AISGHLNTEAF
V gene: TRBV4-2; J gene: TRBJ2-7; CDR3 protein: ASSHIGLDASGSYEQY
V gene: TRBV7-9; J gene: TRBJ2-1; CDR3 protein: ASSLIAGEAYNEQF
V gene: TRBV20-1; J gene: TRBJ2-1; CDR3 protein: SARAGGYNEQF
V gene: TRBV6-5; J gene: TRBJ2-3; CDR3 protein: ASSYSKPTDTQY
V gene: TRBV20-1; J gene: TRBJ2-1; CDR3 protein: SASAPGQQQF
V gene: TRBV4-2; J gene: TRBJ2-2; CDR3 protein: ASSQGTGGVKTGELF
V gene: TRBV14; J gene: TRBJ2-3; CDR3 protein: ASSQVKTSPIPDTQY
V gene: TRBV6-2/TRBV6-3; J gene: TRBJ1-2; CDR3 protein: ASSYRGWQETYNYGYT
V gene: TRBV11-2; J gene: TRBJ2-7; CDR3 protein: ASSYGGPGYEQY
V gene: TRBV25-1; J gene: TRBJ2-3; CDR3 protein: ASSELAVGDTQY
V gene: TRBV6-2/TRBV6-3; J gene: TRBJ2-7; CDR3 protein: ASSYLPTSGIGGRDYEQY
V gene: TRBV9; J gene: TRBJ1-4; CDR3 protein: ASSPVGTAYNEKLF
V gene: TRBV6-5; J gene: TRBJ2-1; CDR3 protein: ASSYSSNNEQF
V gene: TRBV12-3/TRBV12-4; J gene: TRBJ1-5; CDR3 protein: ASRKTEVYSNQPQH
V gene: TRBV7-9; J gene: TRBJ1-5; CDR3 protein: ASSLATPRDQPQH
V gene: TRBV2; J gene: TRBJ1-5; CDR3 protein: ASSVTLGNQPQH
V gene: TRBV20-1; J gene: TRBJ2-7; CDR3 protein: SAREGSWRDEQY
V gene: TRBV3-1; J gene: TRBJ1-4; CDR3 protein: ASSTQTGTQGKLF